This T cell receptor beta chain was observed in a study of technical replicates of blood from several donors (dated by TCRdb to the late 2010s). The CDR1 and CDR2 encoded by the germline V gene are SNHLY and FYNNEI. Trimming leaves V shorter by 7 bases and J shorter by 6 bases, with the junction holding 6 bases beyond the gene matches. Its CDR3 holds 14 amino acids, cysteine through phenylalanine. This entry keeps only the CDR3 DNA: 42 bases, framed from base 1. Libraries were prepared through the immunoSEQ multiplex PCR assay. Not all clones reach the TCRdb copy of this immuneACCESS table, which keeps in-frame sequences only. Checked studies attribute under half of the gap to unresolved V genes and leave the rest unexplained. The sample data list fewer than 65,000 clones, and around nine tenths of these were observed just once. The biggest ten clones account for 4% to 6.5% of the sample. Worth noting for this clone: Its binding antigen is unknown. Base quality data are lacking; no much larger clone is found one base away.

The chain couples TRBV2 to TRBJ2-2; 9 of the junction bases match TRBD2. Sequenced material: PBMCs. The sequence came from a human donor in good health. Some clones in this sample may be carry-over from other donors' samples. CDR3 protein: CASTLRTSAGELFF. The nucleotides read TGTGCCAGCACGCTGAGGACTAGCGCCGGGGAGCTGTTTTTT. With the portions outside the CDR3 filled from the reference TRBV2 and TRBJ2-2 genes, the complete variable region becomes EPEVTQTPSHQVTQMGQEVILRCVPISNHLYFYWYRQILGQKVEFLVSFYNNEISEKSEIFDDQFSVERPDGSNFTLKIRSTKLEDSAMYFCASTLRTSAGELFFGEGSRLTVL.